Listed below are T cell receptor beta chains from one sample, sequenced in a study of T cell repertoires in cytomegalovirus infection. These TCRs' antigens remain unknown. TCRdb recomputed calls from the reads with MiXCR, one row per CDR3 protein. The sample records about 74,000 distinct CDR3 sequences, less than 30% being singletons. This specimen was CD8+ T cells from cultured PBMCs, taken from culture after CMV antigen stimulation. The origin of the receptors is a human donor in good health (CMV status not recorded). Some clones in this sample may be carry-over from other donors' samples. CDR3s include the opening cysteine and the closing phenylalanine or tryptophan. D genes are given only for firm matches. Expanded clones get a size class; other rows say once, few or many, or leave the size out.

clone_size: -
v_call: TRBV11-3
j_call: TRBJ1-1
d_call: -
cdr3_nt: TGTGCCAGCAGCTTAAGCCTGGGAACTGAAGCTTTCTTT
cdr3_aa: CASSLSLGTEAFF

clone_size: few
v_call: TRBV11-3
j_call: TRBJ1-1
d_call: -
cdr3_nt: TGTGCCAGCAGCTTACTGGTGGGGGTGAACACTGAAGCTTTCTTT
cdr3_aa: CASSLLVGVNTEAFF

clone_size: -
v_call: TRBV12-3/TRBV12-4
j_call: TRBJ1-5
d_call: -
cdr3_nt: TGTGCCAGCAGCCAGAGGGGAGGGGGTCAGCCCCAGCATTTT
cdr3_aa: CASSQRGGGQPQHF

clone_size: -
v_call: TRBV4-3
j_call: TRBJ2-2
d_call: TRBD1
cdr3_nt: TGCGCCAGCGGGATTAGACAGGGCAACACCGGGGAGCTGTTTTTT
cdr3_aa: CASGIRQGNTGELFF

clone_size: -
v_call: TRBV6-2/TRBV6-3
j_call: TRBJ2-1
d_call: TRBD2
cdr3_nt: TGTGCCATTCTAGCGGGGGGGCCCATGTTCTTC
cdr3_aa: CAILAGGPMFF

clone_size: -
v_call: TRBV24-1
j_call: TRBJ1-5
d_call: TRBD1
cdr3_nt: TGTGCCACCAGTGCCGTCAGGGGGGATCAGCCCCAGCATTTT
cdr3_aa: CATSAVRGDQPQHF

clone_size: many
v_call: TRBV27
j_call: TRBJ1-5
d_call: TRBD1
cdr3_nt: TGTGCCAGCACTCAATCCGGGACAGGGGGCAACAATCAGCCCCAGCATTTT
cdr3_aa: CASTQSGTGGNNQPQHF

clone_size: -
v_call: TRBV28
j_call: TRBJ2-5
d_call: TRBD1
cdr3_nt: TGTGCCAGCAGGGGACAGGGCAGCCAGACCCAGTACTTC
cdr3_aa: CASRGQGSQTQYF

clone_size: -
v_call: TRBV27
j_call: TRBJ2-1
d_call: -
cdr3_nt: TGTGCCAGCAGGGACCCCGGGGTGGGTGAGCAGTTCTTC
cdr3_aa: CASRDPGVGEQFF

clone_size: -
v_call: TRBV9
j_call: TRBJ1-6
d_call: -
cdr3_nt: TGTGCCAGCAGCGTAGCGGGGGATTCACCCCTCCACTTT
cdr3_aa: CASSVAGDSPLHF

clone_size: few
v_call: TRBV5-4
j_call: TRBJ2-4
d_call: -
cdr3_nt: TGTGCCAGCAGCTCGCCAGCGGAAAAAAACATTCAGTACTTC
cdr3_aa: CASSSPAEKNIQYF

clone_size: -
v_call: TRBV19
j_call: TRBJ1-5
d_call: -
cdr3_nt: TGTGCCAGTAGCTATCGGGACGGGAGCAATCAGCCCCAGCATTTT
cdr3_aa: CASSYRDGSNQPQHF

clone_size: -
v_call: TRBV7-9
j_call: TRBJ2-7
d_call: -
cdr3_nt: TGTGCCAGCAGCCCTATTGGGGGGACTTACGAGCAGTACTTC
cdr3_aa: CASSPIGGTYEQYF

clone_size: few
v_call: TRBV19
j_call: TRBJ2-3
d_call: -
cdr3_nt: TGTGCCAGTAGTAGGGGCACAGATACGCAGTATTTT
cdr3_aa: CASSRGTDTQYF

clone_size: -
v_call: TRBV30
j_call: TRBJ1-1
d_call: -
cdr3_nt: TGTGCCTGGAGTGTAGCGGAGTTCACTGAAGCTTTCTTT
cdr3_aa: CAWSVAEFTEAFF

clone_size: -
v_call: TRBV5-6
j_call: TRBJ1-6
d_call: -
cdr3_nt: TGTGCCAGCAGCCCGCGTGAGGGTCGTGTGGCCCTCCACTTT
cdr3_aa: CASSPREGRVALHF

clone_size: -
v_call: TRBV6-2/TRBV6-3
j_call: TRBJ2-3
d_call: TRBD2
cdr3_nt: TGTGCCAGCAGTTACGAAGCTAGCGGGGCAGATACGCAGTATTTT
cdr3_aa: CASSYEASGADTQYF

clone_size: few
v_call: TRBV6-5
j_call: TRBJ1-2
d_call: -
cdr3_nt: TGTGCCATATCCCGATCAGGAGCTAACTATGGCTACACCTTC
cdr3_aa: CAISRSGANYGYTF

clone_size: -
v_call: TRBV7-4
j_call: TRBJ1-1
d_call: -
cdr3_nt: TGTGCCAGCAGCTTAGCGGCTAGTGAAGCTTTCTTT
cdr3_aa: CASSLAASEAFF

clone_size: -
v_call: TRBV30
j_call: TRBJ2-3
d_call: TRBD2
cdr3_nt: TGTGCCTGGAGTGTAATATTAGCGGGTCGAGTCACAGATACGCAGTATTTT
cdr3_aa: CAWSVILAGRVTDTQYF

clone_size: -
v_call: TRBV6-1
j_call: TRBJ2-3
d_call: -
cdr3_nt: TGTGCCACCCGTGACTGGTATCCAGATACGCAGTATTTT
cdr3_aa: CATRDWYPDTQYF

clone_size: -
v_call: TRBV6-1
j_call: TRBJ1-5
d_call: -
cdr3_nt: TGTGCCAGCAGTTGGACGGAAGGAACTAATCAGCCCCAGCATTTT
cdr3_aa: CASSWTEGTNQPQHF

clone_size: -
v_call: TRBV27
j_call: TRBJ2-7
d_call: -
cdr3_nt: TGTGCCAGCAGTTTAAGTGGGGCGGGCTACAAGCAGTACTTC
cdr3_aa: CASSLSGAGYKQYF